This T cell receptor (beta chain) appears in the sequencing data of a study of OX40 agonist ivuxolimab in advanced cancers. Whole-study findings and limits: Still undetermined is the antigen specificity of the expanded peripheral T cells. Averaged across samples, CD8+ T cells carried more expanded clones than CD4+ did.

The CDR3 is made up of 14 amino acids. V lost 5 bases, J lost 4 bases, and 14 bases lay in between. Germline-derived CDR1 and CDR2 are MNHEY and SMNVEV (reference sequence). This clone occurred once. The antigen remains unidentified. Repertoires were generated with immunoSEQ multiplex PCR, while TCRdb's copy carries only in-frame clones and drops some. The sample contains some 98,000 clones, over 75% of which appear only once. The V gene is TRBV27, the J gene TRBJ1-1; no definite D call. This clonotype originated in an adult with an advanced solid tumor such as melanoma, head and neck, liver or kidney cancer. The material was CD4+ or CD8+ T cells sorted from blood, obtained in a trial of the OX40 agonist ivuxolimab. CDR3 amino acids: CASSQPHRSTEAFF. Written as DNA, the CDR3 is TGTGCCAGCAGTCAACCCCACAGAAGCACTGAAGCTTTCTTT.